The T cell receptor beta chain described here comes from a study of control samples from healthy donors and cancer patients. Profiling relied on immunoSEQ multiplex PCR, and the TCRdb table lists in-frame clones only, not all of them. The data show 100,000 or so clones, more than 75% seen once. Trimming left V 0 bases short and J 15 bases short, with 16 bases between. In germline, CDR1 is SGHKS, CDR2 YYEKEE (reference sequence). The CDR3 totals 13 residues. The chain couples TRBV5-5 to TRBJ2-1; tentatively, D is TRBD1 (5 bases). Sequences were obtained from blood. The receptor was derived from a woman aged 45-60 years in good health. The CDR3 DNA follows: TGTGCCAGCAGCTTGGCCAGGGCCGATCGGGCGTTCTTC. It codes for CASSLARADRAFF.